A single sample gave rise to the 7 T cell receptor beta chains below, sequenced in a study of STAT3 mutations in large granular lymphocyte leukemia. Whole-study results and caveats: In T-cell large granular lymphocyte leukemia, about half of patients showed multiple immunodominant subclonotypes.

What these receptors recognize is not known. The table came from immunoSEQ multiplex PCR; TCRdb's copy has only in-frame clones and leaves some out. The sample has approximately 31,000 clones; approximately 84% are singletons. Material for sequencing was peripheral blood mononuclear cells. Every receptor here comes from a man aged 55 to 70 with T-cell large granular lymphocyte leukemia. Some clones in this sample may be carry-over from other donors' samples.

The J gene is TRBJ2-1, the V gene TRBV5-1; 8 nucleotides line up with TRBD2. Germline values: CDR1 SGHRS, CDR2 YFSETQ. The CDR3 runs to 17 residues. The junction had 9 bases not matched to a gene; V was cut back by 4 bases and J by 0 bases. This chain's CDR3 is CASSAGGGPSSYNEQFF. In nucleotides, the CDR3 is TGCGCCAGCAGCGCGGGGGGTGGTCCAAGCTCCTACAATGAGCAGTTCTTC.

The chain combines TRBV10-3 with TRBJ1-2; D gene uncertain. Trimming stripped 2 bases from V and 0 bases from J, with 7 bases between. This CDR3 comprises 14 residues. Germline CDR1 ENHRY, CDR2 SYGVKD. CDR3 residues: CAISEGLSNYGYTF. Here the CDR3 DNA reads TGTGCCATCAGTGAGGGACTCTCTAACTATGGCTACACCTTC.

The CDR3 loop is CASSPTGSNTGELFF. CDR3 nucleotide sequence: TGCGCCAGCAGCCCGACAGGGTCGAACACCGGGGAGCTGTTTTTT. The rearrangement links TRBV5-1 to TRBJ2-2; 7 bases line up with TRBD1. Germline V gives CDR1 SGHRS, CDR2 YFSETQ. V lost 4 bases and J lost 0; bases outside the gene matches: 3. The CDR3 has 15 residues.

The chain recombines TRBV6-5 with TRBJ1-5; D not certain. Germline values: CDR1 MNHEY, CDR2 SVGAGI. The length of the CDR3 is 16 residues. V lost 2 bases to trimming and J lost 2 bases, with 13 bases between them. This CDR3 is CASSYRPQGGNQPQHF. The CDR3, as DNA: TGTGCCAGCAGTTACAGACCCCAAGGAGGCAATCAGCCCCAGCATTTT.

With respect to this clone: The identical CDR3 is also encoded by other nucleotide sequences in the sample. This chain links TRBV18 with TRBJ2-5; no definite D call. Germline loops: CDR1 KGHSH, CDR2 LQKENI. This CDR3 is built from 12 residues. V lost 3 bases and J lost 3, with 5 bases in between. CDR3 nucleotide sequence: TGTGCCAGCTCACCCCGGGAAGAGACCCAGTACTTC. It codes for CASSPREETQYF.

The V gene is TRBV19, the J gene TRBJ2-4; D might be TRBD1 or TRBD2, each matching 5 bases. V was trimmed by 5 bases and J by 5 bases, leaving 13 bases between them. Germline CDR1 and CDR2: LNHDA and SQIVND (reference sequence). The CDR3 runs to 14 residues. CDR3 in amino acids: CASSSPGTQNIQYF. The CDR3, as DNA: TGTGCCAGTAGTTCCCCCGGGACCCAAAACATTCAGTACTTC.

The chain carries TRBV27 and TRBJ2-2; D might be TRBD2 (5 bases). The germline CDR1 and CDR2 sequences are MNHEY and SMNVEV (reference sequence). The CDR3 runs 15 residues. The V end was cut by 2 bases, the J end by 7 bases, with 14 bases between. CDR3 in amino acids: CASSLMLAGIGELFF. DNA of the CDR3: TGTGCCAGCAGTTTAATGTTGGCGGGTATCGGGGAGCTGTTTTTT.